The T cell receptor (beta chain) under discussion was sequenced for a study of blood T cell repertoires in COVID-19. Authors' processing steps: Amplifying reference gene primers gave estimates of nucleated cell counts. Sequenced by immunoSEQ multiplex PCR; TCRdb stores in-frame clones only, minus some. V and J calls and clone size are given by that table; D and trimming were obtained from the DNA. The table has about 170,000 clones, 86% seen once. The sequence was collected from a man between 65 and 80 years old with acute or convalescent COVID-19. Sequenced input: peripheral blood.

In DNA form, the CDR3 reads TGTGCCAGCACCCCTAGCGGGAGATTGGCCCCGTACTTC. The encoded protein is CASTPSGRLAPYF. The V call is TRBV2, the J call TRBJ2-7; 10 nucleotides match TRBD2. The CDR3 extends over 13 amino acids. Trimming took 7 bases from V and 12 from J; bases not matched to a gene: 12. CDR1 and CDR2 (germline): SNHLY, FYNNEI.